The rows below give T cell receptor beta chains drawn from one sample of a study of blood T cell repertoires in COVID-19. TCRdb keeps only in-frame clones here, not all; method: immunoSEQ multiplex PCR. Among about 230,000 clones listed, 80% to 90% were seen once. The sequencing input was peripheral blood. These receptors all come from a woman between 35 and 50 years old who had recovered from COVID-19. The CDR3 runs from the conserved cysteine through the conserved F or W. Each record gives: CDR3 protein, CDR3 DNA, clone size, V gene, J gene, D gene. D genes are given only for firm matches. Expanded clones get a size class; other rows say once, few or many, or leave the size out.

CASSPAGPTNEKLFF	TGCGCCAGCAGCCCGGCGGGACCGACTAATGAAAAACTGTTTTTT	.	TRBV5-1	TRBJ1-4	.
CASSEARQGSNQPQHF	TGTGCCAGCAGTGAAGCGAGACAGGGAAGCAATCAGCCCCAGCATTTT	few	TRBV2	TRBJ1-5	TRBD1
CASSHFRSGGASYNEQFF	TGTGCCAGCAGCCATTTTAGGAGCGGGGGGGCGTCCTACAATGAGCAGTTCTTC	.	TRBV3-1/TRBV3-2	TRBJ2-1	TRBD2
CASSPLQGSLGHLHF	TGTGCCAGCAGCCCCTTACAGGGGTCCCTGGGGCACCTCCACTTT	.	TRBV7-2	TRBJ1-6	TRBD1
CASSLEPGSGNTGELFF	TGTGCCAGCAGCTTGGAGCCAGGTAGCGGGAACACCGGGGAGCTGTTTTTT	.	TRBV5-8	TRBJ2-2	.
CSASAEGRTEAFF	TGCAGTGCTAGTGCAGAAGGGAGGACTGAAGCTTTCTTT	.	TRBV20-1	TRBJ1-1	.
CSVSRDRDSYEQYF	TGCAGCGTCTCCCGGGACAGGGACTCCTACGAGCAGTACTTC	.	TRBV29-1	TRBJ2-7	TRBD1
CASSFENNQPQHF	TGTGCCAGCTCTTTCGAGAACAATCAGCCCCAGCATTTT	.	TRBV2	TRBJ1-5	.
CASSPQGQNNYGYTF	TGTGCCAGTAGCCCACAGGGACAAAATAACTATGGCTACACCTTC	.	TRBV19	TRBJ1-2	.
CAWSVLGDEQYF	TGTGCCTGGAGTGTCCTAGGCGACGAGCAGTACTTC	few	TRBV30	TRBJ2-7	.
CASSLSGQGARYGYTF	TGTGCCAGCAGTTTATCGGGACAGGGGGCACGGTATGGCTACACCTTC	.	TRBV28	TRBJ1-2	TRBD1